The clone carrying this TCR beta chain was detected ten times or more. Antigen: not known. The data were taken from a study of T cells in Graves' hyperthyroidism and ophthalmopathy. Clinicians diagnosed patients from clinical symptoms, serum thyroxine and TRAb, thyroid ultrasound and orbital computed tomography. The PBMCs studied were ones that came from about 10 ml fresh peripheral blood. Regions amplified from RNA transcripts were the TCR beta CDR3 regions. The primer set for the first-round RT-PCR of the TCR CDR3 was HTBI. TCRdb reprocessed the multiplex PCR reads via MiXCR and lists one record per CDR3 protein. Among roughly 560,000 distinct CDR3 sequences, about 15% were seen once, and the ten largest hold around 4.5%. Study-level findings and limits: In the blood, most expanded thyroid clonotypes above 0.001 appeared as well. The model predicted ophthalmopathy a median around seven months before onset.

The CDR3 is made up of 14 amino acids. V trimming: 8 bases; J trimming: 5 bases; junction bases outside the gene matches: 8. CDR1 and CDR2 (germline): MNHEY, SVGEGT. The chain employs TRBV6-2 or TRBV6-3 and TRBJ2-2; 7 bases line up with TRBD2. The receptor comes from a woman aged 35 to 49 with Graves' ophthalmopathy. Sequencing was done on a sample of blood. The CDR3 spells CASALGGRTGELFF. In DNA form, the CDR3 reads TGTGCCAGCGCCCTGGGCGGGAGAACCGGGGAGCTGTTTTTT.